Listed below are T cell receptor beta chains from one sample, sequenced in a study of control samples from healthy donors and cancer patients. Sequencing used immunoSEQ multiplex PCR; TCRdb keeps in-frame clones, though not all of them. The profile covers about 160,000 clones, with over 90% appearing a single time and just over 1% taken by the ten largest. Sequenced sample: blood. The receptor source for this set is a woman aged 25 to 39 in good health. Each CDR3 is given with its conserved first and last residue. D genes are given only for firm matches. Some rows have no size entry. The others give once, few or many, or a class for an expanded clone.

size: .
V: TRBV9
J: TRBJ2-7
D: .
DNA: TGTGCCAGCAGCGTCAACAGGGTTTCCTACGAGCAGTACTTC
CDR3: CASSVNRVSYEQYF

size: .
V: TRBV6-1
J: TRBJ2-1
D: .
DNA: TGTGCCAGCAGTGAAGCGCGGACAGTACCCAGAGTATACAATGAGCAGTTCTTC
CDR3: CASSEARTVPRVYNEQFF

size: once
V: TRBV3-1/TRBV3-2
J: TRBJ1-2
D: .
DNA: TGTGCCAGCAGCCAAGCCCCTGGCTATGGCTACACCTTC
CDR3: CASSQAPGYGYTF

size: .
V: TRBV30
J: TRBJ2-1
D: .
DNA: TGTGCCTGGAGTGGGAGGGCCAAGTACAATGAGCAGTTCTTC
CDR3: CAWSGRAKYNEQFF

size: few
V: TRBV30
J: TRBJ1-5
D: TRBD1
DNA: TGTGCCTGGAGAGGGACAGGGCCCAATCAGCCCCAGCATTTT
CDR3: CAWRGTGPNQPQHF

size: .
V: TRBV14
J: TRBJ1-1
D: .
DNA: TGTGCCAGCAGCCCCCAGATGAACACTGAAGCTTTCTTT
CDR3: CASSPQMNTEAFF

size: .
V: TRBV4-1
J: TRBJ2-7
D: TRBD2
DNA: TGCGCCAGCAGCCAAGCGTCTAGCGGGAACGACGAGCAGTACTTC
CDR3: CASSQASSGNDEQYF

size: .
V: TRBV19
J: TRBJ2-1
D: .
DNA: TGTGCCAGTAGTAGCGGTAGCTCCTACAATGAGCAGTTCTTC
CDR3: CASSSGSSYNEQFF

size: .
V: TRBV5-1
J: TRBJ2-6
D: TRBD1
DNA: TGCGCCAGCAGCCCGACAGGGACTGGGGCCAACGTCCTGACTTTC
CDR3: CASSPTGTGANVLTF

size: .
V: TRBV5-1
J: TRBJ2-7
D: TRBD1
DNA: TGCGCCAGCAGCTCCTTAGGACAGGCCAACGAGCAGTACTTC
CDR3: CASSSLGQANEQYF

size: .
V: TRBV2
J: TRBJ2-5
D: TRBD2
DNA: TGTGCCAGCAGTGAAGCGTGGGCGTATGGCGGGGGGCTGGAGACCCAGTACTTC
CDR3: CASSEAWAYGGGLETQYF

size: .
V: TRBV11-2
J: TRBJ2-3
D: .
DNA: TGTGCCAGCAGCTTAGGGCGGGGCGGATCAACAGATACGCAGTATTTT
CDR3: CASSLGRGGSTDTQYF

size: .
V: TRBV5-5
J: TRBJ2-3
D: .
DNA: TGTGCCAGCAGCTTGGTAGGGAACACAGATACGCAGTATTTT
CDR3: CASSLVGNTDTQYF

size: .
V: TRBV7-2
J: TRBJ2-7
D: TRBD2
DNA: TGTGCCAGCAGACTAGCGGGAGGATTGTACGAGCAGTACTTC
CDR3: CASRLAGGLYEQYF

size: .
V: TRBV11-2
J: TRBJ2-6
D: .
DNA: TGTGCCAGCAGCACCTTCATGGGTGGGGCCAACGTCCTGACTTTC
CDR3: CASSTFMGGANVLTF

size: .
V: TRBV6-1
J: TRBJ1-5
D: .
DNA: TGTGCCAGCAACAAAGGGAACGGCAATCAGCCCCAGCATTTT
CDR3: CASNKGNGNQPQHF

size: .
V: TRBV6-5
J: TRBJ1-1
D: .
DNA: TGTGCCAGCATTTATAACCCGGACCTGAACACTGAAGCTTTCTTT
CDR3: CASIYNPDLNTEAFF

size: .
V: TRBV27
J: TRBJ1-5
D: TRBD1
DNA: TGTGCCAGCAGATTGACAGGGGGGCTGAGCAATCAGCCCCAGCATTTT
CDR3: CASRLTGGLSNQPQHF

size: .
V: TRBV19
J: TRBJ1-2
D: .
DNA: TGTGCCAGTAGTATCTCGGGGTATAACGGCTACACCTTC
CDR3: CASSISGYNGYTF

size: .
V: TRBV2
J: TRBJ2-3
D: .
DNA: TGTGCCAGCAGTGGCTTTATGGGTGAGACAGATACGCAGTATTTT
CDR3: CASSGFMGETDTQYF

size: .
V: TRBV7-9
J: TRBJ1-1
D: .
DNA: TGTGCCAGCGGGAGCGTGGAAGCTTTCTTT
CDR3: CASGSVEAFF

size: .
V: TRBV2
J: TRBJ1-2
D: TRBD1
DNA: TGTGCCAGCAAAGGAGGGGGCGGCTATGGCTACACCTTC
CDR3: CASKGGGGYGYTF

size: .
V: TRBV10-3
J: TRBJ2-1
D: .
DNA: TGTGCCATCAGCACTAGCTTGGGGCCTTACAATGAGCAGTTCTTC
CDR3: CAISTSLGPYNEQFF